The source of this TCR beta chain is a study of identical twins. This clonotype turned up a few times. A universal primer site was added by template switching, and unique molecular identifiers were carried by the cDNA. One entry per CDR3 protein, called by TCRdb with MiXCR from the 5' RACE reads. The table has roughly 690,000 distinct CDR3 sequences, about 20% seen once. This same sample was also part of a study on T cells expressing NK-cell markers. As reported in that work: Underlying the TCR beta repertoires were sorted CD3+CD56+NKG2C+, CD3+CD56+NKG2C- and CD3+CD56-NKG2C+ T cells. In more than 5 donors, dominant CD3+CD56+NKG2C+ clones formed about 1.0-8% of CD8+ cells. Whether expanded NKG2C+ T cell clones were HCMV-specific remained unclear.

This receptor was obtained from a woman aged 18 to 35 in good health. Sequencing used PBMCs.

CDR3 in amino acids: CSARVAGEQFF. The CDR3 DNA is TGCAGTGCTAGGGTAGCCGGTGAGCAGTTCTTC. The rearrangement joins TRBV20-1 to TRBJ2-1; D not certain. Looked up from germline, CDR1 is DFQATT and CDR2 is SNEGSKA (reference sequence). V was trimmed by 3 bases and J by 9 bases, leaving 9 bases between them. This CDR3 is 11 amino acids long.